Listed below are T cell receptor beta chains from one sample, sequenced in a study of CD8 T cells in Susac syndrome. TCRdb recomputed calls from the immunoSEQ multiplex PCR reads with MiXCR, one row per CDR3 protein. The profile shows 150,000 to 200,000 distinct CDR3 sequences, about 90% of them singletons. The sample consisted of CD4+ T cells from PBMCs. The receptors derive from a human donor in good health. The CDR3 runs from the conserved cysteine through the conserved F or W. Each record gives: CDR3 protein, V gene, J gene.

CASSRRQNTGELFF	TRBV11-2	TRBJ2-2
CASSLQLTTDGYTF	TRBV11-2	TRBJ1-2
CASLLPGGDQPQHF	TRBV28	TRBJ1-5
CSVEDLAGGRDTQYF	TRBV29-1	TRBJ2-3
CASSPRRLNTEAFF	TRBV7-9	TRBJ1-1
CASSPTGAGGSNQPQHF	TRBV18	TRBJ1-5
CASSTWPSTDTQYF	TRBV28	TRBJ2-3
CAISTGDVGEQYF	TRBV10-3	TRBJ2-7
CSVGTRLNHEQYF	TRBV29-1	TRBJ2-7
CSVEDGKNTIYF	TRBV29-1	TRBJ1-3
CASSYSAGAGNIQYF	TRBV6-5	TRBJ2-4
CASRRQGTSQETQYF	TRBV27	TRBJ2-5
CASSLRQFSYNEQFF	TRBV5-1	TRBJ2-1
CASSLGTREQYF	TRBV7-9	TRBJ2-7
CASSFSRTSGRGLFF	TRBV5-4	TRBJ2-1
CASSQDPSQAGGYTF	TRBV4-2	TRBJ1-2
CASSRPDLEAFF	TRBV6-1	TRBJ1-1
CATTGGEGTEAFF	TRBV10-3	TRBJ1-1
CASSLTGQTSNYGYTF	TRBV2	TRBJ1-2
CASGRSVGTYNEQFF	TRBV7-3	TRBJ2-1
CSVELDGGSLFF	TRBV29-1	TRBJ1-4
CASLMDRGYGYTF	TRBV18	TRBJ1-2
CAWSRVNTGELFF	TRBV30	TRBJ2-2
CASSYSTGVGANVLTF	TRBV6-2/TRBV6-3	TRBJ2-6
CSAPGQGTRVGNQPQHF	TRBV20-1	TRBJ1-5
CASSTGGSGELFF	TRBV21-1	TRBJ2-2
CASSRSDTQYF	TRBV2	TRBJ2-3
CSASRSDEQYF	TRBV29-1	TRBJ2-7
CSVKTGNYGYTF	TRBV29-1	TRBJ1-2
CATSRDPSGSNEQYF	TRBV15	TRBJ2-7
CSAVTPSNTDTQYF	TRBV20-1	TRBJ2-3
CASSQHAGSEQYF	TRBV4-1	TRBJ2-7
CASSSGPLISYEQYF	TRBV5-6	TRBJ2-7
CASSSGTGSVGETQYF	TRBV5-1	TRBJ2-5
CASSRAGQGGGYGYTF	TRBV12-3/TRBV12-4	TRBJ1-2
CASSSWVGNTEAFF	TRBV2	TRBJ1-1
CASASRDATNSPLHF	TRBV12-3/TRBV12-4	TRBJ1-6
CASTRGREVIYEQYF	TRBV6-1	TRBJ2-7
CASVTPSMSEAFF	TRBV6-5	TRBJ1-1
CAWRRGGYTF	TRBV30	TRBJ1-2
CSARVPWSDYEQYF	TRBV20-1	TRBJ2-7
CASSFGQGGSPLHF	TRBV7-9	TRBJ1-6
CASRRGAAEKLFF	TRBV5-1	TRBJ1-4
CASSLQGYEQYF	TRBV28	TRBJ2-7
CAWSRGYEKLFF	TRBV30	TRBJ1-4
CASRPGEAKNIQYF	TRBV7-9	TRBJ2-4
CASSYWGDNEQFF	TRBV6-6	TRBJ2-1
CASRVPGGARFEQFF	TRBV11-2	TRBJ2-1
CASSPGQLGVGSPLHF	TRBV5-1	TRBJ1-6
CASSYKGGPSSYNSPLHF	TRBV6-5	TRBJ1-6
CSVDGNTEAFF	TRBV29-1	TRBJ1-1
CASSPLAAGANVLTF	TRBV4-3	TRBJ2-6
CSVGQYQETQYF	TRBV29-1	TRBJ2-5
CASSWDTSPYGYTF	TRBV7-2	TRBJ1-2
CAGSEGQGSGELFF	TRBV2	TRBJ2-2
CASSSGIYTDTQYF	TRBV6-1	TRBJ2-3
CSARRETQYF	TRBV20-1	TRBJ2-5
CAIRDEQGAYGYTF	TRBV10-3	TRBJ1-2
CSVLATNEKLFF	TRBV29-1	TRBJ1-4
CALQRSSGNTIYF	TRBV10-3	TRBJ1-3